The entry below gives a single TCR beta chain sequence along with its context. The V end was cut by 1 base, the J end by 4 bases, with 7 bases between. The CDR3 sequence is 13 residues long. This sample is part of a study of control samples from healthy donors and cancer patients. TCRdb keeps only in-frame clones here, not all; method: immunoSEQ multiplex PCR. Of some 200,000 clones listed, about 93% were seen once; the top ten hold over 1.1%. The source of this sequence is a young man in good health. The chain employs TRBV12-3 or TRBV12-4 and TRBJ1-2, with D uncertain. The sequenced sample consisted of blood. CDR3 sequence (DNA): TGTGCCAGCAGTTTAGGCAGGTTCTATGGCTACACCTTC. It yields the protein CASSLGRFYGYTF.